This passage covers 24 T cell receptor beta chains from one sample sequenced in a study of blood T cell repertoires in COVID-19. Sequencing used immunoSEQ multiplex PCR; TCRdb keeps in-frame clones, though not all of them. The sample consists of hundreds of thousands of clones, 90% of them appearing once. Sequencing was done on a sample of PBMCs or T cells enriched from blood (not recorded which). The receptor set was obtained from a man in his 60s who had recovered from COVID-19.

The chain combines TRBV7-9 with TRBJ1-1; no definite D call. The germline V and J ends were trimmed by 2 bases and 2 bases, with 6 bases remaining between them. CDR3 size: 13 residues. Germline values: CDR1 SEHNR, CDR2 FQNEAQ (reference sequence). CDR3 protein: CASSLSLNTEAFF. CDR3 DNA sequence: TGTGCCAGCAGCTTATCCTTAAACACTGAAGCTTTCTTT.

V and J are TRBV18 and TRBJ1-3, with D possibly being TRBD1 (6 bases). CDR3 size: 16 residues. The ends were cut back, 3 bases at V and 0 bases at J, with 12 bases in the middle. Germline CDR1 is KGHSH and CDR2 is LQKENI. CDR3 residues: CASSPRQDSSGNTIYF. The CDR3 region has the DNA TGTGCCAGCTCACCGAGACAGGACTCCTCTGGAAACACCATATATTTT.

The CDR3, as DNA: TGCGCCAGCAGCTTGGGGCCCCAGGGACTTACCTACGAGCAGTACTTC. It specifies CASSLGPQGLTYEQYF. The chain recombines TRBV5-1 with TRBJ2-7; D perhaps matches TRBD2 (6 bases). The V and J ends lost 0 bases and 2 bases respectively, with 15 bases between them. This CDR3 spans 16 amino acids. Germline loops: CDR1 SGHRS, CDR2 YFSETQ.

The chain combines TRBV5-4 with TRBJ2-5, with 13 bases that match TRBD2. This CDR3 is built from 16 residues. V was pared by 4 bases and J by 1 base, with 4 bases of the junction left unmatched. The germline CDR1 and CDR2 sequences are SGHNT and YYREEE (reference sequence). The CDR3 protein is CASSRTSGGAQETQYF. DNA for the CDR3: TGTGCCAGCAGCCGAACTAGCGGGGGGGCCCAAGAGACCCAGTACTTC. The full variable domain, rest sourced from reference TRBV5-4 and TRBJ2-5, is ETGVTQSPTHLIKTRGQQVTLRCSSQSGHNTVSWYQQALGQGPQFIFQYYREEENGRGNFPPRFSGLQFPNYSSELNVNALELDDSALYLCASSRTSGGAQETQYFGPGTRLLVL.

The chain combines TRBV5-1 with TRBJ1-1, with D maybe TRBD1 (5 bases). CDR3 size: 15 residues. V lost 0 bases, J lost 4 bases, and 13 bases lay in between. Germline-derived CDR1 and CDR2 are SGHRS and YFSETQ. The CDR3 coding sequence is TGCGCCAGCAGCTTGGAAGGTGGGGCCCGCACTGAAGCTTTCTTT. Its protein product is CASSLEGGARTEAFF.

The chain joins TRBV27 to TRBJ1-6; TRBD1 agrees at 9 bases. Germline loops: CDR1 MNHEY, CDR2 SMNVEV (reference sequence). Trimming cost V 5 bases and J 10 bases; bases outside gene matches: 6. The CDR3 sequence is 14 residues long. For the CDR3, the DNA is TGTGCCAGCAGTCCGGACAGGGGAAGGTCACCCCTCCACTTT. Encoded protein: CASSPDRGRSPLHF.

About this clone: Germline is not matched at one junction end, which may reflect a read error. This rearrangement joins TRBV7-7 to TRBJ2-5, with 16 nucleotides matching TRBD2. CDR1 and CDR2 (germline): SSHAT, FNYEAQ (reference sequence). This CDR3 comprises 15 residues. This CDR3 is CASSKGLAGGETQYF. Written as DNA, the CDR3 is TGTGCTAGCAGCAAGGGACTAGCGGGAGGGGAGACCCAGTACTTC.

The V and J genes are TRBV19 and TRBJ2-5, with 8 bases lining up with TRBD1. The CDR3 is 14 amino acids. Germline V gene sequence: CDR1 LNHDA, CDR2 SQIVND (reference sequence). Unmatched junction bases numbered 7, after V lost 5 bases and J lost 5 bases. As DNA, the CDR3 is TGTGCCAGTAGTGTCCAGGGGGCCAGGGAGACCCAGTACTTC. This translates into CASSVQGARETQYF. The full variable domain, its missing parts supplied by reference TRBV19 and TRBJ2-5, is DGGITQSPKYLFRKEGQNVTLSCEQNLNHDAMYWYRQDPGQGLRLIYYSQIVNDFQKGDIAEGYSVSREKKESFPLTVTSAQKNPTAFYLCASSVQGARETQYFGPGTRLLVL.

The chain couples TRBV6-1 to TRBJ2-1; D might be TRBD1 (6 bases). In germline, CDR1 is MNHNS, CDR2 SASEGT. The CDR3 covers 15 residues. Between the trimmed V and J ends, which lost 2 bases and 4 bases, there was a span of 12 bases. The CDR3 sequence is CASSERRTAYNEQFF. The CDR3 DNA reads as TGTGCCAGCAGTGAAAGGAGGACAGCTTACAATGAGCAGTTCTTC.

V usage is TRBV6-6 and J usage is TRBJ1-2, with 8 positions matching TRBD1. The CDR3 covers 13 residues. Unmatched junction bases numbered 4, after V lost 7 bases and J lost 3 bases. Germline V CDR1 and CDR2: MNHNY, SVGAGI (reference sequence). The CDR3 region has the DNA TGTGCCAGCACCACAGGGGGGTACTATGGCTACACCTTC. This translates into CASTTGGYYGYTF.

The rearrangement joins TRBV6-6 to TRBJ1-1, with D uncertain. Germline V gene data show CDR1 as MNHNY and CDR2 as SVGAGI (reference sequence). V lost 2 bases to trimming and J lost 10 bases, with 11 bases between them. The CDR3 spans 12 residues. The CDR3 region has the DNA TGTGCCAGCAGTTACGTGGTCACTTCAGCTTTCTTT. Translated: CASSYVVTSAFF.

This chain joins TRBV19 and TRBJ1-1, with D perhaps TRBD1 (5 bases). Germline V gives CDR1 LNHDA, CDR2 SQIVND (reference sequence). Trimming removed 5 bases at V and 0 bases at J, with 16 bases between. The CDR3 runs to 16 residues. CDR3: CASSPRQGRMNTEAFF. Here the CDR3 DNA reads TGTGCCAGTAGTCCCCGTCAGGGCCGGATGAACACTGAAGCTTTCTTT.

The chain is built from TRBV6-2 or TRBV6-3 and TRBJ2-1; 9 nucleotides agree with TRBD2. The CDR3 loop spans 14 amino acids. CDR1 is MNHEY and CDR2 is SVGEGT in the germline V gene. The trim removed 5 bases at V and 10 bases at J, leaving 9 bases unmatched. The CDR3 here is CASSPTSGGREQFF. The CDR3 DNA sequence: TGTGCCAGCAGTCCGACTAGCGGAGGAAGAGAGCAGTTCTTC.

The V call is TRBV11-3, the J call TRBJ2-7; 7 nucleotides align to TRBD1. The CDR3 covers 13 residues. The trim removed 6 bases at V and 2 bases at J, leaving 4 bases unmatched. The germline V gene has CDR1 SGHNT and CDR2 YENEEA. The CDR3: CASRETGTYEQYF. The DNA for the CDR3 is TGTGCCAGCAGAGAGACAGGGACCTACGAGCAGTACTTC.

The J gene is TRBJ1-5, the V gene TRBV2; TRBD1 matches 8 bases. Germline V CDR1 and CDR2: SNHLY, FYNNEI. Germline trimming cut 3 bases from V and 3 bases from J; bases unmatched to any gene: 4. The CDR3 extends over 15 amino acids. CDR3 nucleotide sequence: TGTGCCAGCAGTGAGTTCCAGGGGGCCAATCAGCCCCAGCATTTT. Its protein is CASSEFQGANQPQHF.

J is TRBJ1-6 and V is TRBV4-1, with D possibly being TRBD1 (6 bases). Germline loops: CDR1 MGHRA, CDR2 YSYEKL. V lost 4 bases and J 8 bases, leaving 21 bases between the germline ends. The CDR3 is 17 residues long. DNA for the CDR3: TGCGCCAGCAGCCCCTATCGCCGGGGGGGCGGCGATTCACCCCTCCACTTT. Translating gives CASSPYRRGGGDSPLHF.

This rearrangement joins TRBV3-1 (or the pseudogene TRBV3-2) to TRBJ1-1, with a tentative D call TRBD1 (5 bases). V was cut by 1 base and J by 3 bases, with 9 bases left in between. CDR1 and CDR2 from the germline V gene are LGHDT and YNNKEL (reference sequence). This CDR3 region has 14 residues. CDR3: CASSQGGGYTEAFF. The CDR3 DNA follows: TGTGCCAGCAGCCAAGGCGGGGGGTACACTGAAGCTTTCTTT.

The CDR3 bases are TGCGCCAGCAGCTTGGCCGGGACAGGCGGCCCAGAGACCCAGTACTTC. Translation: CASSLAGTGGPETQYF. The chain links TRBV5-1 to TRBJ2-5; 8 nucleotides agree with TRBD1. V shed 0 bases and J 4 bases; nucleotides not matched to a gene: 8. This CDR3 region has 16 residues. Germline V lookup: CDR1 SGHRS, CDR2 YFSETQ.

CDR3 residues: CAWSPRLGTVFPYEQYF. The CDR3 nucleotides read TGTGCCTGGAGTCCAAGGTTGGGGACAGTTTTTCCCTACGAGCAGTACTTC. V is TRBV30 and J is TRBJ2-7; 7 nucleotides match TRBD1. The germline V gene encodes CDR1 GTSNPN and CDR2 SVGIG (reference sequence). Trimming took 2 bases from V and 2 from J; bases not matched to a gene: 15. This CDR3 spans 17 amino acids.

The chain recombines TRBV23-1 with TRBJ2-3; D remains ambiguous. TRBV23-1 is noted as an ORF with a role that remains uncertain. V was pared by 1 base and J by 1 base, with 6 bases between. The CDR3 runs 14 residues. DNA of the CDR3: TGCGCCAGCAGTCAATTGCGGTGCACAGATACGCAGTATTTT. The encoded protein is CASSQLRCTDTQYF.

This rearrangement joins TRBV18 to TRBJ1-4; D is unclear. Trimming left V 8 bases short and J 5 bases short, with 12 bases between. The CDR3 is 13 amino acids. Germline-derived CDR1 and CDR2 are KGHSH and LQKENI. The CDR3 region is CASTRGRNEKLFF. DNA for the CDR3: TGTGCCAGCACCCGTGGGCGAAATGAAAAACTGTTTTTT. Full variable domain (remainder filled in from reference TRBV18 and TRBJ1-4): NAGVMQNPRHLVRRRGQEARLRCSPMKGHSHVYWYRQLPEEGLKFMVYLQKENIIDESGMPKERFSAEFPKEGPSILRIQQVVRGDSAAYFCASTRGRNEKLFFGSGTQLSVL.

This clone was observed a handful of times. The chain is built from TRBV18 and TRBJ2-2; D may be TRBD1 (6 bases). The CDR3 is made up of 15 amino acids. V lost 2 bases to trimming and J lost 0 bases, with 7 bases between them. CDR1 and CDR2 from the germline V gene are KGHSH and LQKENI. The CDR3 protein is CASSPTGTNTGELFF. DNA of the CDR3: TGTGCCAGCTCACCAACAGGGACGAACACCGGGGAGCTGTTTTTT.

The rearrangement joins TRBV7-9 to TRBJ2-1; possibly TRBD2 for D (7 bases). Germline loops: CDR1 SEHNR, CDR2 FQNEAQ (reference sequence). This CDR3 is built from 17 residues. Trimming took 1 base from V and 7 from J, leaving 20 bases between them. The CDR3 sequence: CASSLGLRGGTGNEQFF. CDR3 in DNA: TGTGCCAGCAGCTTAGGTCTACGCGGGGGCACCGGGAATGAGCAGTTCTTC.

This clone has just a few counts. The chain joins TRBV7-2 to TRBJ2-2, with 10 bases aligning to TRBD2. In germline, CDR1 is SGHTA, CDR2 FQGNSA. The length of the CDR3 is 16 residues. J lost 6 bases, V lost 1 base, and 5 bases had no gene match. The CDR3 is CASSLVSGGASGELFF. CDR3 bases: TGTGCCAGCAGCTTAGTGAGCGGGGGGGCCTCCGGGGAGCTGTTTTTT.